These T cell receptor beta chains were read from a single sample in a study of OX40 agonist ivuxolimab in advanced cancers. Repertoires were generated with immunoSEQ multiplex PCR, while TCRdb's copy carries only in-frame clones and drops some. The sample has approximately 66,000 clones; 80% to 90% are singletons. This specimen was CD4+ or CD8+ T cells sorted from blood, taken in a trial of the OX40 agonist ivuxolimab. The receptor source for this set is an adult with an advanced solid tumor such as melanoma, head and neck, liver or kidney cancer. Each CDR3 is given with its conserved first and last residue. D genes are given only for firm matches. The size field is filled for only some rows; it gives once, few, many or a size class.

clone size,J gene,D gene,V gene,CDR3 protein,CDR3 DNA
NA,TRBJ2-7,TRBD2,TRBV9,CASSVVAGDVEQYF,TGTGCCAGCAGCGTAGTAGCGGGAGATGTAGAGCAGTACTTC
NA,TRBJ2-5,NA,TRBV15,CATSGLKETQYF,TGTGCCACCAGCGGTCTGAAAGAGACCCAGTACTTC
NA,TRBJ2-1,NA,TRBV7-3,CASSLGWGSGSEQFF,TGTGCCAGCAGCTTAGGTTGGGGGAGCGGCTCGGAGCAGTTCTTC
NA,TRBJ1-5,TRBD1,TRBV7-8,CASSLDPGQGQPQHF,TGTGCCAGCAGCTTAGATCCGGGACAGGGTCAGCCCCAGCATTTT
NA,TRBJ1-1,NA,TRBV11-2,CASRHPYGQNTEAFF,TGTGCCAGCAGGCACCCCTATGGGCAGAACACTGAAGCTTTCTTT
NA,TRBJ2-7,TRBD2,TRBV11-3,CASSLYSGRDYEQYF,TGTGCCAGCAGCCTGTATAGCGGGAGGGACTACGAGCAGTACTTC
NA,TRBJ2-1,NA,TRBV27,CASSSGWGGKNEQFF,TGTGCCAGCAGTTCTGGGTGGGGGGGCAAGAATGAGCAGTTCTTC
NA,TRBJ2-1,TRBD2,TRBV13,CASSTTVAGGLEQFF,TGTGCCAGCAGCACCACGGTAGCGGGAGGGCTGGAGCAGTTCTTC
NA,TRBJ1-1,NA,TRBV29-1,CSVVHADHTEAFF,TGCAGCGTCGTCCACGCAGATCACACTGAAGCTTTCTTT
NA,TRBJ2-3,TRBD1,TRBV9,CASSFRGTGMTDTQYF,TGTGCCAGCAGTTTTAGGGGGACAGGGATGACAGATACGCAGTATTTT
NA,TRBJ2-1,NA,TRBV15,CATSELYNEQFF,TGTGCCACCAGCGAGTTATACAATGAGCAGTTCTTC
NA,TRBJ1-5,NA,TRBV5-8,CASSLVPHGSNQPQHF,TGTGCCAGCAGCTTGGTGCCCCACGGGAGCAATCAGCCCCAGCATTTT
NA,TRBJ1-1,NA,TRBV19,CASSYQGIAEAFF,TGTGCCAGTAGTTATCAGGGGATAGCTGAAGCTTTCTTT
NA,TRBJ1-1,NA,TRBV19,CASSIGAMNTEAFF,TGTGCCAGTAGTATAGGGGCCATGAACACTGAAGCTTTCTTT
NA,TRBJ2-3,TRBD2,TRBV11-2,CASSFSGRVFTDTQYF,TGTGCCAGCAGCTTTAGCGGGAGGGTCTTCACAGATACGCAGTATTTT
few,TRBJ2-3,TRBD2,TRBV11-2,CASRLHSLGGGDTQYF,TGTGCCAGCAGACTCCATAGTCTGGGGGGGGGAGATACGCAGTATTTT
NA,TRBJ2-2,TRBD2,TRBV6-5,CASSYTGGLTGELFF,TGTGCCAGCAGTTATACGGGGGGGCTCACCGGGGAGCTGTTTTTT
NA,TRBJ1-1,NA,TRBV2,CASVSTEAFF,TGTGCCAGCGTCTCGACTGAAGCTTTCTTT
NA,TRBJ2-1,TRBD1,TRBV27,CASSFVDRAENEQFF,TGTGCCAGCAGTTTCGTGGACAGGGCAGAGAATGAGCAGTTCTTC
once,TRBJ1-4,NA,TRBV25-1,CASSVLGVDEKLFF,TGTGCCAGCAGTGTTCTGGGCGTTGATGAAAAACTGTTTTTT
NA,TRBJ2-3,TRBD2,TRBV7-2,CASSSLAGASDTQYF,TGTGCCAGCAGCTCACTAGCGGGGGCGTCGGATACGCAGTATTTT
NA,TRBJ2-1,TRBD2,TRBV11-1,CASSSGLAGALAHNEQFF,TGTGCCAGCAGCTCAGGACTAGCGGGAGCCCTTGCCCACAATGAGCAGTTCTTC
NA,TRBJ2-6,NA,TRBV30,CAWSVGSGANVLTF,TGTGCCTGGAGTGTCGGCTCTGGGGCCAACGTCCTGACTTTC
NA,TRBJ2-6,NA,TRBV6-6,CASSFPQESGANVLTF,TGTGCCAGCAGTTTTCCACAGGAGTCTGGGGCCAACGTCCTGACTTTC
NA,TRBJ2-7,TRBD1,TRBV7-9,CASSFRQGGYEQYF,TGTGCCAGCAGCTTCAGACAGGGGGGCTACGAGCAGTACTTC
NA,TRBJ2-1,NA,TRBV14,CASSLRTPYNEQFF,TGTGCCAGCAGCCTCCGGACCCCCTACAATGAGCAGTTCTTC
NA,TRBJ2-7,TRBD2,TRBV5-6,CASTLLPPSGGTYEQYF,TGTGCCAGCACTTTACTCCCGCCTAGCGGGGGAACCTACGAGCAGTACTTC
NA,TRBJ2-7,NA,TRBV5-4,CASSLSGYEQYF,TGTGCCAGCAGCTTGTCGGGTTACGAGCAGTACTTC
once,TRBJ1-5,TRBD1,TRBV7-2,CASSVGQGNQPQHF,TGTGCCAGCAGCGTAGGACAGGGGAATCAGCCCCAGCATTTT
NA,TRBJ2-2,TRBD1,TRBV13,CASSAQGINTGELFF,TGTGCCAGCAGCGCACAGGGGATTAACACCGGGGAGCTGTTTTTT
NA,TRBJ2-2,NA,TRBV7-9,CASSSTLSRVLNTGELFF,TGTGCCAGCAGCTCCACCCTCTCGAGGGTCCTTAACACCGGGGAGCTGTTTTTT
NA,TRBJ2-7,NA,TRBV28,CASSFGGTGYEQYF,TGTGCCAGCAGTTTTGGAGGGACTGGCTACGAGCAGTACTTC
NA,TRBJ2-3,NA,TRBV29-1,CSVLGSPDTQYF,TGCAGCGTTCTGGGTAGCCCAGATACGCAGTATTTT
NA,TRBJ1-1,TRBD1,TRBV4-2,CASSPGQEDPEAFF,TGTGCCAGCAGCCCGGGACAGGAGGACCCTGAAGCTTTCTTT
once,TRBJ2-7,NA,TRBV4-3,CASSPGAGNYEQYF,TGCGCCAGCAGCCCTGGGGCAGGGAACTACGAGCAGTACTTC
NA,TRBJ1-2,NA,TRBV12-5,CASGDLTDPRFVANYGYTF,TGTGCTAGTGGTGACCTGACCGACCCCCGATTCGTAGCTAACTATGGCTACACCTTC
NA,TRBJ2-2,NA,TRBV27,CASTLSWDVGELFF,TGTGCCAGCACCCTGTCATGGGACGTCGGGGAGCTGTTTTTT
NA,TRBJ2-4,NA,TRBV19,CASSIPGSLAKNIQYF,TGTGCCAGTAGTATCCCGGGATCTCTAGCCAAAAACATTCAGTACTTC
once,TRBJ1-2,NA,TRBV9,CASSVTGNNYGYTF,TGTGCCAGCAGCGTTACAGGGAACAACTATGGCTACACCTTC
once,TRBJ1-2,TRBD1,TRBV4-1,CASSLSGQGNYGYTF,TGCGCCAGCAGTCTCTCGGGACAGGGAAACTATGGCTACACCTTC
NA,TRBJ2-7,TRBD1,TRBV2,CASSQYRGGYEQYF,TGTGCCAGCAGTCAGTACAGGGGTGGCTACGAGCAGTACTTC
NA,TRBJ2-7,NA,TRBV27,CASSSWALNYEQYF,TGTGCCAGCAGTTCCTGGGCATTGAACTACGAGCAGTACTTC
NA,TRBJ2-5,TRBD1,TRBV5-8,CASTSVRQGGETQYF,TGTGCCAGCACCTCGGTGAGACAGGGTGGGGAGACCCAGTACTTC
few,TRBJ1-4,NA,TRBV11-2,CASSFEGEKLFF,TGTGCCAGCAGCTTCGAGGGTGAAAAACTGTTTTTT
NA,TRBJ1-2,TRBD1,TRBV30,CAWTNSLTGGYGYTF,TGTGCCTGGACTAACTCTTTAACAGGGGGCTATGGCTACACCTTC
NA,TRBJ2-7,TRBD1,TRBV7-2,CASSLGFSLAGGSEQYF,TGTGCCAGCAGCTTAGGATTTTCCCTGGCAGGGGGATCCGAGCAGTACTTC
NA,TRBJ1-1,TRBD1,TRBV7-9,CASSSTGGALGDTEAFF,TGTGCCAGCAGCTCGACAGGGGGCGCTTTGGGGGACACTGAAGCTTTCTTT